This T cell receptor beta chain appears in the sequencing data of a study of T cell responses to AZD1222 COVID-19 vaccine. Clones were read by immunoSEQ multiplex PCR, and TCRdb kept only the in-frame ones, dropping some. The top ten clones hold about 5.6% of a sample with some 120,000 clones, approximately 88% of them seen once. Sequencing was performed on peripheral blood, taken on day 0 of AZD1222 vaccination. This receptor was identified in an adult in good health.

CDR3: CASSLQGWTSPTGELFF. In DNA, the CDR3 is TGCGCCAGCAGCCTCCAGGGTTGGACTAGTCCCACCGGGGAGCTGTTTTTT. The chain employs TRBV5-1 and TRBJ2-2, with 7 bases lining up with TRBD2. The CDR3 totals 17 residues. CDR1 and CDR2 (germline): SGHRS, YFSETQ. The trim removed 4 bases at V and 4 bases at J, leaving 13 bases unmatched.